These T cell receptor beta chains were read from a single sample in a study of cytomegalovirus exposure and HLA in healthy donors. TCRdb's table, derived via immunoSEQ multiplex PCR, lists solely in-frame clones and lacks some. The data contain roughly 130,000 clones, 88% of them singletons. The sample consisted of PBMCs. The receptors originated from a man younger than 45 in good health and CMV-seronegative. CDR3s include the opening cysteine and the closing phenylalanine or tryptophan. The D gene is left open where the match is weak. Part of the rows lack a size; the others show once, few, many or a class for expanded clones.

j_call v_call d_call clone_size cdr3_aa cdr3_nt
TRBJ1-1 TRBV15 - - CATRNVQGEAFF TGTGCCACCAGAAACGTCCAGGGAGAAGCTTTCTTT
TRBJ2-7 TRBV13 TRBD2 - CASSEGLAGDRREYEQYF TGTGCCAGCAGCGAAGGACTAGCGGGAGATCGTAGGGAATACGAGCAGTACTTC
TRBJ1-1 TRBV6-1 - - CASREIGRRTEAFF TGTGCCAGCAGAGAAATAGGGCGGAGGACTGAAGCTTTCTTT
TRBJ2-3 TRBV7-6 TRBD2 - CASSSGTSGRARDTQYF TGTGCCAGCAGTTCCGGGACTAGCGGGAGGGCGAGGGATACGCAGTATTTT
TRBJ2-7 TRBV25-1 TRBD1 few CASSELQGSEEQYF TGTGCCAGCAGTGAGCTACAGGGGTCGGAGGAGCAGTACTTC
TRBJ2-7 TRBV5-6 - - CASSFFTWESGYEQYF TGTGCCAGCAGCTTCTTCACGTGGGAGTCGGGCTACGAGCAGTACTTC
TRBJ1-2 TRBV4-1 - - CASSQGSQNYGYTF TGCGCCAGCAGCCAAGGATCACAGAACTATGGCTACACCTTC
TRBJ1-3 TRBV7-2 TRBD1 - CASSSDRGNTIYF TGTGCCAGCAGCTCGGACAGGGGAAACACCATATATTTT
TRBJ2-1 TRBV7-3 - few CASSLTFSNEQFF TGTGCCAGCAGCTTAACGTTTAGTAATGAGCAGTTCTTC
TRBJ2-7 TRBV29-1 TRBD2 once CSVASGTAVEQYF TGCAGCGTTGCTAGCGGGACCGCCGTCGAGCAGTACTTC
TRBJ2-1 TRBV7-2 TRBD2 - CASSLGLAGGGEQFF TGTGCCAGCAGCTTGGGGCTAGCGGGAGGCGGTGAGCAGTTCTTC
TRBJ2-7 TRBV21-1 - - CASSKGRETYEQYF TGTGCCAGCAGCAAAGGGCGGGAGACCTACGAGCAGTACTTC
TRBJ2-7 TRBV27 TRBD1 - CASSLKGQGTYEQYF TGTGCCAGCAGTTTAAAGGGACAGGGAACCTACGAGCAGTACTTC
TRBJ2-7 TRBV9 TRBD2 once CASSVDFAGGPGEQYF TGTGCCAGCAGCGTAGATTTCGCGGGAGGGCCGGGTGAGCAGTACTTC
TRBJ1-5 TRBV27 - few CASRRYSNQPQHF TGTGCCAGCAGGCGGTATAGCAATCAGCCCCAGCATTTT
TRBJ1-2 TRBV6-5 TRBD1 - CASSPSGQGISYTF TGTGCCAGCAGCCCCTCAGGACAGGGGATCTCCTACACCTTC
TRBJ2-1 TRBV4-1 TRBD1 - CASSQAGTGGNEQFF TGCGCCAGCAGCCAAGCTGGGACAGGGGGCAATGAGCAGTTCTTC
TRBJ2-7 TRBV7-3 TRBD1 once CASSLSTGSPYEQYF TGTGCCAGCAGCTTATCGACAGGGTCCCCCTACGAGCAGTACTTC
TRBJ1-1 TRBV9 TRBD1 - CASSAWTGERGTEAFF TGTGCCAGCAGCGCCTGGACAGGGGAGCGGGGGACTGAAGCTTTCTTT
TRBJ2-6 TRBV29-1 - - CSVEDFTESSGANVLTF TGCAGCGTTGAAGATTTTACAGAGAGCTCTGGGGCCAACGTCCTGACTTTC
TRBJ2-5 TRBV19 - - CASSISGGAETQYF TGTGCCAGTAGTATTAGCGGAGGGGCGGAGACCCAGTACTTC
TRBJ2-5 TRBV20-1 TRBD1 - CSARGLETQYF TGCAGCGCGAGGGGGCTAGAGACCCAGTACTTC
TRBJ2-1 TRBV11-2 TRBD1 - CASSSGQDSYNEQFF TGTGCCAGCAGCTCAGGACAGGACTCCTACAATGAGCAGTTCTTC
TRBJ2-1 TRBV27 - - CASSFGTVTEQFF TGTGCCAGCAGTTTTGGTACGGTCACTGAGCAGTTCTTC
TRBJ2-5 TRBV15 - - CATSRIAGGKTQYF TGTGCCACCAGCAGAATCGCAGGGGGGAAGACCCAGTACTTC
TRBJ2-4 TRBV7-8 TRBD1 - CASSSAGTGFLAKNIQYF TGTGCCAGCAGCTCCGCCGGGACAGGGTTTCTAGCCAAAAACATTCAGTACTTC
TRBJ2-7 TRBV2 - - CASNGPVRQGVYEQYF TGTGCCAGCAACGGTCCCGTGAGGCAGGGCGTCTACGAGCAGTACTTC
TRBJ2-4 TRBV27 TRBD1 - CASSILPPTGAPSIQYF TGTGCCAGCAGTATCCTCCCACCAACAGGGGCCCCGTCCATTCAGTACTTC
TRBJ1-1 TRBV5-1 - - CASSLEGITEAFF TGCGCCAGCAGCTTGGAGGGGATCACTGAAGCTTTCTTT
TRBJ2-3 TRBV7-7 TRBD2 - CASSQSSGIDGTQYF TGTGCCAGCAGTCAATCTAGCGGGATCGACGGTACGCAGTATTTT
TRBJ1-4 TRBV25-1 - - CASSQGLGTNEKLFF TGTGCCAGCAGTCAGGGGTTAGGGACGAATGAAAAACTGTTTTTT
TRBJ2-3 TRBV7-8 TRBD2 - CASSLGAGGRTDTQYF TGTGCCAGCAGCTTAGGAGCGGGAGGCCGTACAGATACGCAGTATTTT
TRBJ1-2 TRBV30 TRBD1 - CAWSLGVGQGNYGYTF TGTGCCTGGAGCCTGGGGGTGGGACAGGGGAACTATGGCTACACCTTC
TRBJ1-1 TRBV5-1 - - CASSLSSGNTEAFF TGCGCCAGCAGCTTGTCTTCAGGGAACACTGAAGCTTTCTTT
TRBJ2-2 TRBV5-5 - - CASSLAGWERGTGELFF TGTGCCAGCAGCTTGGCCGGGTGGGAGCGAGGGACCGGGGAGCTGTTTTTT
TRBJ1-3 TRBV7-2 TRBD1 - CASSWGQGVSGNTIYF TGTGCCAGCAGCTGGGGACAGGGGGTCTCTGGAAACACCATATATTTT
TRBJ2-7 TRBV4-1 TRBD2 - CASSQELGRALLEQYF TGCGCCAGCAGCCAAGAACTTGGGAGGGCCTTACTCGAGCAGTACTTC
TRBJ1-4 TRBV7-9 - few CASSLRQGGEKLFF TGTGCCAGCAGCTTAAGGCAGGGTGGTGAAAAACTGTTTTTT
TRBJ1-3 TRBV9 - - CASSALRGSGNTIYF TGTGCCAGCAGCGCGCTCCGGGGTTCTGGAAACACCATATATTTT
TRBJ2-7 TRBV18 - - CASSSLQGRRAYEQYF TGTGCCAGCTCATCCTTACAGGGGAGGAGGGCCTACGAGCAGTACTTC
TRBJ2-3 TRBV25-1 TRBD2 - CASSVAGGAGEWADTQYF TGTGCCAGCAGTGTAGCGGGAGGGGCCGGGGAGTGGGCAGATACGCAGTATTTT
TRBJ2-7 TRBV7-9 TRBD1 - CASNPGQSYEQYF TGTGCCAGCAACCCGGGACAGTCCTACGAGCAGTACTTC
TRBJ1-5 TRBV30 TRBD1 - CACATGAGNQPQHF TGTGCCTGTGCCACAGGGGCCGGCAATCAGCCCCAGCATTTT
TRBJ1-5 TRBV19 TRBD1 - CASLAGTGHTQPQHF TGTGCCAGTCTTGCCGGGACAGGGCATACTCAGCCCCAGCATTTT
TRBJ2-1 TRBV4-2 - few CASSQGRGGGDEQFF TGTGCCAGCAGCCAAGGAAGGGGGGGTGGCGATGAGCAGTTCTTC
TRBJ1-5 TRBV6-5 TRBD1 many CASRGTGRGQPQHF TGTGCCAGCAGAGGGACAGGGAGAGGTCAGCCCCAGCATTTT
TRBJ2-1 TRBV25-1 TRBD2 once CASSDPGLAGGEQFF TGTGCCAGCAGTGACCCGGGACTAGCGGGAGGCGAGCAGTTCTTC
TRBJ2-6 TRBV7-2 TRBD2 - CASSTGGSGANVLTF TGTGCCAGCAGCACGGGGGGGTCCGGGGCCAACGTCCTGACTTTC
TRBJ2-2 TRBV19 - - CASSIAGTSGGELFF TGTGCCAGTAGTATAGCGGGAACTTCCGGTGGGGAGCTGTTTTTT
TRBJ2-1 TRBV4-3 TRBD2 - CASSLSGLAGGNEQFF TGCGCCAGCAGCCTTTCGGGACTAGCGGGTGGAAATGAGCAGTTCTTC
TRBJ2-3 TRBV6-4 TRBD1 many CASSGGQGADTQYF TGTGCCAGCAGTGGGGGACAGGGGGCAGATACGCAGTATTTT
TRBJ2-1 TRBV7-9 - - CASSPSEGSGLFNEQFF TGTGCCAGCAGCCCCTCGGAGGGGAGCGGACTTTTCAATGAGCAGTTCTTC